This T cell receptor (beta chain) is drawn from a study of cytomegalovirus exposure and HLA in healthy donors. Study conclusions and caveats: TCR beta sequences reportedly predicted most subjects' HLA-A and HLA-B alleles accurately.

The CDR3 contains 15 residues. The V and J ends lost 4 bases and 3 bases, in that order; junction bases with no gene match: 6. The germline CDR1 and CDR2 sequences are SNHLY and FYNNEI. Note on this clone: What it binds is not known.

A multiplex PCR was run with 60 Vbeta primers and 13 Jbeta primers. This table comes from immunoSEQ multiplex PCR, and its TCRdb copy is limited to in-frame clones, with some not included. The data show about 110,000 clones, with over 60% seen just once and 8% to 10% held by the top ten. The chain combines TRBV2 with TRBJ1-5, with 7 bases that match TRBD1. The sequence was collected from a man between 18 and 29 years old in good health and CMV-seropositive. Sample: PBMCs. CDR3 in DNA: TGTGCCAGCAGTGGACAGGGCTTTGTCAATCAGCCCCAGCATTTT. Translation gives CASSGQGFVNQPQHF. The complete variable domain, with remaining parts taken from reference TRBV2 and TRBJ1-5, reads EPEVTQTPSHQVTQMGQEVILRCVPISNHLYFYWYRQILGQKVEFLVSFYNNEISEKSEIFDDQFSVERPDGSNFTLKIRSTKLEDSAMYFCASSGQGFVNQPQHFGDGTRLSIL.